The 23 T cell receptor gamma chains in this list originate from one sample, sequenced in a study of Vδ1+ human thymocytes. Extracted RNA was reverse transcribed into cDNA. The CDR3 regions were amplified by multiplex PCR from V-gene primers to a constant-region primer. TCRdb called clones anew from the multiplex PCR reads with CATT. The table has some 37,000 gamma-chain clones, about 19% seen once; the top ten hold under 2%. Study results and limitations: Highly polyclonal TRG and TRD repertoires with Gaussian CDR3 length distributions appeared in thymus.

No antigen has been assigned to these receptors. The specimen was Vdelta1+ gamma-delta thymocytes from the thymus. Subset denoted: FACS-sorted CD3+ TCRalphabeta- TCRVdelta1+ TCRVdelta2- thymocytes. Receptors originate from a girl under three years old who had congenital heart surgery.

The sample holds one count of this clone. V gene TRGV3 combines with J gene TRGJ1 or TRGJ2. The germline gives CDR1 VTNTFY, CDR2 YDVSTARD (reference sequence). Unmatched junction bases numbered 11, after V lost 0 bases and J lost 12 bases. The CDR3 has 13 residues. As DNA, the CDR3 is TGTGCCACCTGGGACAGGCGGTTCTTGCCGAAACTCTTT. Amino acids: CATWDRRFLPKLF.

This clone has only a few counts. The rearrangement links TRGV4 to TRGJ1 or TRGJ2. The junction had 8 bases not matched to a gene; V was cut back by 0 bases and J by 6 bases. The germline V gene has CDR1 EGSTGY and CDR2 YDSYTSSV. The CDR3 has 14 amino acids. This CDR3 reads CATWDGPSGYKKLF. Written as DNA, the CDR3 is TGTGCCACCTGGGATGGGCCCTCGGGTTATAAGAAACTCTTT.

This clone occurred a few times. V and J are TRGV5 and TRGJ1 or TRGJ2. Germline values: CDR1 VINAFY, CDR2 YDVSNSKD. Trimming took 4 bases from V and 8 from J; bases not matched to a gene: 11. This CDR3 spans 13 amino acids. The CDR3 DNA reads as TGTGCCACCTGGGAGCGCCCGACCGATAAGAAACTCTTT. This sequence encodes CATWERPTDKKLF.

By sample share, this clone is medium-sized (0.01 to 0.1%). Distinct nucleotide sequences in the sample also encode this CDR3. The gene calls are TRGV2 and TRGJ1 or TRGJ2. CDR1 and CDR2 (germline): EGSNGY, YDSYNSKV. J was trimmed by 6 bases and V by 0 bases; bases with no gene match: 5. The CDR3 is 13 residues long. The CDR3 loop reads CATWDGLGYKKLF. Written as DNA, the CDR3 is TGTGCCACCTGGGACGGGCTTGGTTATAAGAAACTCTTT.

This clone came up a few times. This chain links TRGV3 with TRGJ1 or TRGJ2. Per the germline V gene, CDR1 is VTNTFY and CDR2 is YDVSTARD (reference sequence). The ends lost 3 bases at V and 2 bases at J; junction bases unmatched: 7. The CDR3 length is 14 residues. The CDR3 region has the DNA TGTGCCACCTGGGACGCGCACCATTATTATAAGAAACTCTTT. It translates to CATWDAHHYYKKLF.

In its sample, this clone was seen a few times. This chain joins TRGV4 and TRGJ1 or TRGJ2. With V trimmed by 0 bases and J by 10 bases, 6 bases remained unmatched. Germline lookup yields CDR1 EGSTGY and CDR2 YDSYTSSV. The CDR3 contains 12 residues. CDR3 sequence: CATWDGTAKKLF. CDR3 bases: TGTGCCACCTGGGATGGGACCGCCAAGAAACTCTTT.

As to this clone: Other nucleotide sequences from this sample produce the same CDR3. This chain links TRGV9 with TRGJ1 or TRGJ2. The CDR3 totals 13 residues. Germline V gene data show CDR1 as GITISATS and CDR2 as ISYDGTV (reference sequence). V lost 1 base, J lost 6 bases, and 6 bases stayed unmatched. CDR3 bases: TGTGCCTTGTGGGAGGTCCCAGGTTATAAGAAACTCTTT. Translating gives CALWEVPGYKKLF.

The V and J genes are TRGV4 and TRGJ1 or TRGJ2. J lost 11 bases, V lost 0 bases, and 13 bases had no gene match. CDR1 and CDR2 (germline): EGSTGY, YDSYTSSV. CDR3 length: 14 residues. The CDR3 here is CATWDGLSRLEKLF. In DNA, the CDR3 is TGTGCCACCTGGGATGGGCTGAGTAGGTTAGAGAAACTCTTT.

The chain joins TRGV5 to TRGJP2. The CDR3 loop spans 16 amino acids. V was pared by 3 bases and J by 3 bases, with 10 bases of the junction left unmatched. Germline V gene lookup returns CDR1 VINAFY and CDR2 YDVSNSKD. CDR3 sequence reads: CATWDSQGGSDWIKTF. As DNA, the CDR3 is TGTGCCACCTGGGACTCCCAAGGGGGTAGTGATTGGATCAAGACGTTT.

To note about this clone: A much larger clone is a single base away; this may be a read error. V usage is TRGV5 and J usage is TRGJ1 or TRGJ2. CDR1 is VINAFY, CDR2 YDVSNSKD, per germline. Losses at the gene ends were 6 bases for V and 9 bases for J; bases not matched to a gene: 5. The CDR3 length is 10 residues. As DNA, the CDR3 is TGTGCCACCTGGTACGGTAAGAAACTCTTT. Its translation is CATWYGKKLF.

With respect to this clone: The same CDR3 can be traced to other DNA sequences in this sample. This chain joins TRGV9 and TRGJP2. V shed 1 base, J shed 2 bases, and the junction held 4 bases outside the gene matches. The CDR3 has 15 amino acids. The V gene's germline CDR1 is GITISATS and CDR2 ISYDGTV (reference sequence). The CDR3 sequence: CALWEVRSSDWIKTF. In DNA form, the CDR3 reads TGTGCCTTGTGGGAGGTCCGGAGTAGTGATTGGATCAAGACGTTT.

This clone was picked up a small number of times. Other DNA sequences in the same sample also yield this CDR3. The chain carries TRGV9 and TRGJ1 or TRGJ2. V lost 0 bases, J lost 7 bases, and 3 bases stayed unmatched. The CDR3 contains 12 residues. Germline loops: CDR1 GITISATS, CDR2 ISYDGTV (reference sequence). CDR3 bases: TGTGCCTTGTGGGAGGTGTCCTATAAGAAACTCTTT. Residues: CALWEVSYKKLF.

The chain has TRGV4 and TRGJ1 or TRGJ2. Germline CDR1 reads EGSTGY; CDR2 reads YDSYTSSV. The CDR3 sequence is 14 residues long. V was pared by 4 bases and J by 3 bases, with 9 bases of the junction left unmatched. CDR3 nucleotide sequence: TGTGCCACCTGGGAAGGCTCAACTTATTATAAGAAACTCTTT. Amino acids: CATWEGSTYYKKLF.

This clone was seen a handful of times. This chain joins TRGV3 and TRGJ1 or TRGJ2. From germline, CDR1 is VTNTFY and CDR2 YDVSTARD (reference sequence). J lost 6 bases, V lost 9 bases, and 5 bases had no gene match. CDR3 length: 10 residues. CDR3 coding DNA: TGTGCCACCCTTTGTTATAAGAAACTCTTT. Amino acids: CATLCYKKLF.

Concerning this clone: Other nucleotide sequences in the sample specify the same CDR3. The chain employs TRGV3 and TRGJ1 or TRGJ2. The CDR3 totals 14 residues. After removal of 0 bases from V and 0 bases from J, the junction contained 2 bases not matched to a gene. Germline values: CDR1 VTNTFY, CDR2 YDVSTARD (reference sequence). The CDR3 bases are TGTGCCACCTGGGACAGGATGAATTATTATAAGAAACTCTTT. As protein: CATWDRMNYYKKLF.

The chain is built from TRGV2 and TRGJ1 or TRGJ2. Trimming took 8 bases from V and 7 from J; bases not matched to a gene: 8. The CDR3 totals 11 residues. Germline loops: CDR1 EGSNGY, CDR2 YDSYNSKV. CDR3 DNA: TGTGCCACCTCCCGAGGGTATAAGAAACTCTTT. Protein: CATSRGYKKLF.

As for this clone: A much larger clone lies a single base off, so this may be a read error. The same CDR3 also results from other DNA sequences found in this sample. The chain combines TRGV9 with TRGJ1 or TRGJ2. Looked up from germline, CDR1 is GITISATS and CDR2 is ISYDGTV (reference sequence). V lost 1 base, J lost 6 bases, and 3 bases stayed unmatched. This CDR3 has 12 amino acids. CDR3 amino acids: CALWEVGYKKLF. Here the CDR3 DNA reads TGTGCCTTGTGGGAGGTCGGTTATAAGAAACTCTTT.

The chain has TRGV2 and TRGJ1 or TRGJ2. The junction had 10 bases not matched to a gene; V was cut back by 0 bases and J by 11 bases. Germline loops: CDR1 EGSNGY, CDR2 YDSYNSKV. The CDR3 extends over 13 amino acids. The DNA for the CDR3 is TGTGCCACCTGGGACGGGCCACGTGGTGAGAAACTCTTT. Encoded protein: CATWDGPRGEKLF.

This chain links TRGV9 with TRGJP1. V dropped 0 bases and J dropped 8; count of bases not matched to a gene: 6. CDR3 length: 14 amino acids. Germline loops: CDR1 GITISATS, CDR2 ISYDGTV (reference sequence). CDR3 sequence reads: CALWEVHRGWFKIF. The CDR3 DNA sequence: TGTGCCTTGTGGGAGGTGCACCGAGGTTGGTTCAAGATATTT.

This clone was observed a few times. V gene TRGV8 combines with J gene TRGJ1 or TRGJ2. This CDR3 region has 12 residues. From germline, CDR1 is VENAVY and CDR2 YDSYNSRV. With V trimmed by 6 bases and J by 6 bases, 8 bases remained unmatched. The chain's CDR3 is CATWRGGYKKLF. As DNA, the CDR3 is TGTGCCACCTGGAGGGGGGGTTATAAGAAACTCTTT.

V and J are TRGV2 and TRGJ1 or TRGJ2. Germline CDR1 is EGSNGY and CDR2 is YDSYNSKV. This CDR3 is 14 amino acids long. J was trimmed by 5 bases and V by 0 bases; bases with no gene match: 7. CDR3 in DNA: TGTGCCACCTGGGACGGGGATTGGGATTATAAGAAACTCTTT. Translated: CATWDGDWDYKKLF.

V and J are TRGV3 and TRGJP2. J lost 0 bases, V lost 0 bases, and 19 bases had no gene match. Germline V gene sequence: CDR1 VTNTFY, CDR2 YDVSTARD (reference sequence). This CDR3 is built from 21 residues. CDR3 sequence (DNA): TGTGCCACCTGGGACAGGCGTTCTAGCTCGCCTACATATAGTAGTGATTGGATCAAGACGTTT. Protein sequence: CATWDRRSSSPTYSSDWIKTF.

The rearrangement uses TRGV9 and TRGJP2. V lost 5 bases, J lost 4 bases, and 7 bases stayed unmatched. Germline CDR1 is GITISATS and CDR2 is ISYDGTV (reference sequence). This CDR3 has 14 amino acids. CDR3 nucleotide sequence: TGTGCCTTGTGGGTTCACTCTAGTGATTGGATCAAGACGTTT. Its protein is CALWVHSSDWIKTF.